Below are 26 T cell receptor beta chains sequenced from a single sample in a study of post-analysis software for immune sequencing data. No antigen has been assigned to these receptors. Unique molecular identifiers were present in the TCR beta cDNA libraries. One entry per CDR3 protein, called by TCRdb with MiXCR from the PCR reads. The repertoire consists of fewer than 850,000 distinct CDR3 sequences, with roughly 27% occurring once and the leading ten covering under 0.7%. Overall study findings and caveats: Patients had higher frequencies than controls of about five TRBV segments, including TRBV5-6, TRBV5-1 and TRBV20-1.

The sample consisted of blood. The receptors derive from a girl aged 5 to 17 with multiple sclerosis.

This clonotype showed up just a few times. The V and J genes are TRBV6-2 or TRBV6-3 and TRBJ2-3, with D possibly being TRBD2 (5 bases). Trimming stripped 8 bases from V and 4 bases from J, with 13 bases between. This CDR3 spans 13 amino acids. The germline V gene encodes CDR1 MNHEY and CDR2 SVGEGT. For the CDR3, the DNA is TGTGCCAGCTGCCCAGACGGGGCAGATACGCAGTATTTT. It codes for CASCPDGADTQYF.

Here the CDR3 reads CANSPHRGLLYQETQYF. In DNA, the CDR3 is TGTGCCAACAGTCCTCACAGGGGACTATTGTACCAAGAGACCCAGTACTTC. The V gene is TRBV14, the J gene TRBJ2-5; possibly TRBD1 or TRBD2 for D (7 bases each). In germline, CDR1 is SGHDN, CDR2 FVKESK. This CDR3 has 17 amino acids. Trimming pared 10 bases from V and 0 bases from J, leaving 24 bases between.

CDR3 protein: CSASHVAGTEAFF. The CDR3 DNA follows: TGCAGTGCTTCCCACGTAGCTGGCACTGAAGCTTTCTTT. The chain joins TRBV20-1 to TRBJ1-1; unclear D gene. CDR3 size: 13 residues. The V and J ends lost 5 bases and 4 bases respectively, with 14 bases between them. Germline CDR1 is DFQATT and CDR2 is SNEGSKA (reference sequence).

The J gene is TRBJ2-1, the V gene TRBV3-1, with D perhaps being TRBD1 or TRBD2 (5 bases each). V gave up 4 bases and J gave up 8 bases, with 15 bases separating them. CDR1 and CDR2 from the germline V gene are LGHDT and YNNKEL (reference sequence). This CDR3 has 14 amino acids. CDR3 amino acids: CASSRGSAFDEQFF. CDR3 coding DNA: TGTGCCAGCAGCCGGGGGAGCGCCTTCGATGAGCAGTTCTTC.

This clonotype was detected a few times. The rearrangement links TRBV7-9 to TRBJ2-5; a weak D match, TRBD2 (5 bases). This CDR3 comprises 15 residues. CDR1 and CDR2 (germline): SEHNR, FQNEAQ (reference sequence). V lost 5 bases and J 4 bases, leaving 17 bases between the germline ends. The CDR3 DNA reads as TGTGCCAGCAGCCTCGGAGAGGGTTTTCCAGAGACCCAGTACTTC. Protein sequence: CASSLGEGFPETQYF.

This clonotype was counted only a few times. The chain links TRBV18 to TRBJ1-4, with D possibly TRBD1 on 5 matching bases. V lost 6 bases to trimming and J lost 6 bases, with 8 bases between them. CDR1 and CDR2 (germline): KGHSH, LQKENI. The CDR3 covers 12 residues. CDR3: CASSGLDEKLFF. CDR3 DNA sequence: TGTGCCAGCTCGGGGCTGGATGAAAAACTGTTTTTT.

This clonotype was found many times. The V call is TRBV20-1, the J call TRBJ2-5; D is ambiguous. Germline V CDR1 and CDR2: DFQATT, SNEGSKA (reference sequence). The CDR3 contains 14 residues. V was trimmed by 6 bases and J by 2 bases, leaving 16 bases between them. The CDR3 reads CSAQSSAFQETQYF. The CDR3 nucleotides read TGCAGTGCCCAAAGTAGTGCGTTTCAAGAGACCCAGTACTTC.

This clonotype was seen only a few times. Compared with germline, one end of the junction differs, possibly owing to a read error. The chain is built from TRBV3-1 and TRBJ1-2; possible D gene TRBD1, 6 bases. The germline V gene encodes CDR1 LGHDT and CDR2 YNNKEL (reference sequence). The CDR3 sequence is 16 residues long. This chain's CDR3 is CASSPTAHDRLYGYTF. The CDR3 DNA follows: TGTGCTAGCAGCCCGACTGCCCACGACAGGCTCTATGGCTACACCTTC.

CDR3 nucleotide sequence: TGCAGTGCTAGAGATGTCCTCGTTGCTAGCTCCTACAATGAGCAGTTCTTC. Encoded protein: CSARDVLVASSYNEQFF. This chain uses TRBV20-1 with TRBJ2-1, with D hard to call. The CDR3 runs to 17 residues. CDR1 is DFQATT and CDR2 is SNEGSKA in the germline V gene (reference sequence). V dropped 0 bases and J dropped 0 bases, with 15 bases sitting between them.

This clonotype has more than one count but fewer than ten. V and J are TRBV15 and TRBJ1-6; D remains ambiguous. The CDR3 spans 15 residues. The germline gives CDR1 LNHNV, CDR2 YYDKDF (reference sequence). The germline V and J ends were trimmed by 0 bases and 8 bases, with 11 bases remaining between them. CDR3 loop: CATSREAPGDSPLHF. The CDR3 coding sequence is TGTGCCACCAGCAGAGAGGCACCCGGTGATTCACCCCTCCACTTT.

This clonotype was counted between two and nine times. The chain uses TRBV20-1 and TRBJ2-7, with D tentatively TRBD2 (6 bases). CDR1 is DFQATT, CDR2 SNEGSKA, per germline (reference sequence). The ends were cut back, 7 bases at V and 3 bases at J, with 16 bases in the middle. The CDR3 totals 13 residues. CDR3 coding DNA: TGCAGTGGGCGGGACCTAAGTTTCTACGAGCAGTACTTC. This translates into CSGRDLSFYEQYF.

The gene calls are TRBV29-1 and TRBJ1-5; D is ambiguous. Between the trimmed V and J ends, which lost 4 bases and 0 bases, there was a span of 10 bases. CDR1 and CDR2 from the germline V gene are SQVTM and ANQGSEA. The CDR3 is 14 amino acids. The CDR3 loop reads CSVAEDHSNQPQHF. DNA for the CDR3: TGCAGCGTTGCAGAGGATCATAGCAATCAGCCCCAGCATTTT.

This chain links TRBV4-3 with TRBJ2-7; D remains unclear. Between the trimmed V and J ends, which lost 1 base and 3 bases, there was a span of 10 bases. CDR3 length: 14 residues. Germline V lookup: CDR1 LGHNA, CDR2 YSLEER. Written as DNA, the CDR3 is TGCGCCAGCAGCCAAGCCATCACCAGCTACGAGCAGTACTTC. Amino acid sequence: CASSQAITSYEQYF.

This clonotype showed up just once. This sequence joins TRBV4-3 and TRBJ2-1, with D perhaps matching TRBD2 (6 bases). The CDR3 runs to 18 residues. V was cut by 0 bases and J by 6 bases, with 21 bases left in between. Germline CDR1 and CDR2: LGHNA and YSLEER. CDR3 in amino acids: CASSQEVVSGGTLNEQFF. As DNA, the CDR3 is TGCGCCAGCAGCCAAGAGGTCGTTTCCGGCGGGACCCTCAATGAGCAGTTCTTC.

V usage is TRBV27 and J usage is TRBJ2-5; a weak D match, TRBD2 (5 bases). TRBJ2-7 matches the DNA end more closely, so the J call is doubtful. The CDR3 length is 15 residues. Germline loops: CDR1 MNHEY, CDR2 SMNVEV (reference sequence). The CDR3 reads CASSPRAGVPYEQYF. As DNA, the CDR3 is TGTGCCAGCAGTCCTCGGGCGGGCGTGCCCTACGAGCAGTACTTC.

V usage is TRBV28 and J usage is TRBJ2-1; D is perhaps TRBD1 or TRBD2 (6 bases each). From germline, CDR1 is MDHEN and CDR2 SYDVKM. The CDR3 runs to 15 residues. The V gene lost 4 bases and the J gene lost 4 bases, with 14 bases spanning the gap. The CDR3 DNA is TGTGCCAGCAGTTCTACGGGGGCACAATACAATGAGCAGTTCTTC. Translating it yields CASSSTGAQYNEQFF. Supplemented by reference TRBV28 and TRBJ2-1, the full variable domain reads DVKVTQSSRYLVKRTGEKVFLECVQDMDHENMFWYRQDPGLGLRLIYFSYDVKMKEKGDIPEGYSVSREKKERFSLILESASTNQTSMYLCASSSTGAQYNEQFFGPGTRLTVL.

In DNA form, the CDR3 reads TGCAGCGTTGACCAGGGAGGAGTGAGCTATGGCTACACCTTC. This sequence encodes CSVDQGGVSYGYTF. The chain joins TRBV29-1 to TRBJ1-2; D is perhaps TRBD1 (5 bases). From germline, CDR1 is SQVTM and CDR2 ANQGSEA. CDR3 length: 14 amino acids. Trimming cost V 3 bases and J 4 bases, with 15 bases left between them.

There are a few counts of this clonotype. In nucleotides, the CDR3 is TGTGCCAGCAGCTTAGGTGACGGGCGGCCCCAGCATTTT. Translating it yields CASSLGDGRPQHF. The gene calls are TRBV7-9 and TRBJ1-5; D not resolved. Germline CDR1 SEHNR, CDR2 FQNEAQ (reference sequence). CDR3 length: 13 residues. Trimming pared 1 base from V and 9 bases from J, leaving 10 bases between.

The chain's CDR3 is CSVVVALPEAFF. CDR3 in DNA: TGCAGCGTTGTGGTTGCTCTCCCTGAAGCTTTCTTT. The chain combines TRBV29-1 with TRBJ1-1; no reliable D call. The CDR3 has 12 residues. The germline V and J ends were trimmed by 4 bases and 6 bases, with 12 bases remaining between them. Germline V lookup: CDR1 SQVTM, CDR2 ANQGSEA. Based on the CDR3 plus reference TRBV29-1 and TRBJ1-1, the full variable domain is SAVISQKPSRDICQRGTSLTIQCQVDSQVTMMFWYRQQPGQSLTLIATANQGSEATYESGFVIDKFPISRPNLTFSTLTVSNMSPEDSSIYLCSVVVALPEAFFGQGTRLTVV.

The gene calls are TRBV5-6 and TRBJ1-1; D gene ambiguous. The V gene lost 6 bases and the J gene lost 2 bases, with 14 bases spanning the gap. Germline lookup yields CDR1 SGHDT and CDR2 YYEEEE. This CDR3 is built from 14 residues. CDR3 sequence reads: CASTAVGRNTEAFF. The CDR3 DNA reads TGTGCCAGCACCGCCGTAGGGCGAAACACTGAAGCTTTCTTT. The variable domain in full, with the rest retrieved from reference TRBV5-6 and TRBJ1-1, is DAGVTQSPTHLIKTRGQQVTLRCSPKSGHDTVSWYQQALGQGPQFIFQYYEEEERQRGNFPDRFSGHQFPNYSSELNVNALLLGDSALYLCASTAVGRNTEAFFGQGTRLTVV.

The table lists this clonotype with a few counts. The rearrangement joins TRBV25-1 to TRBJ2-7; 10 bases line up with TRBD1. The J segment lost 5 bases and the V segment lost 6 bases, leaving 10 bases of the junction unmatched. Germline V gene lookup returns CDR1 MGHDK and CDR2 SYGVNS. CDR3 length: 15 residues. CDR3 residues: CASSQYPGTGDEQYF. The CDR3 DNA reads TGTGCCAGCAGCCAGTACCCCGGGACAGGGGACGAGCAGTACTTC.

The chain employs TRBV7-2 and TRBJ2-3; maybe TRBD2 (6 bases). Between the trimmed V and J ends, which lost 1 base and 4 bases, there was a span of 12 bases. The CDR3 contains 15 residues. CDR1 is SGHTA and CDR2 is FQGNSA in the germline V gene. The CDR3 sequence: CASSLDQVAADTQYF. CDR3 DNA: TGTGCCAGCAGCTTAGATCAGGTAGCGGCAGATACGCAGTATTTT.

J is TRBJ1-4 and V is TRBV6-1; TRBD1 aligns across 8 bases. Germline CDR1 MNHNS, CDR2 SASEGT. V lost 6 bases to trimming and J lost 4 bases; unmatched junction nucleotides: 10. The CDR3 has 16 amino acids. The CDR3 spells CASSPPRQGINEKLFF. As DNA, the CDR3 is TGTGCCAGCAGCCCGCCCCGACAGGGGATTAATGAAAAACTGTTTTTT.

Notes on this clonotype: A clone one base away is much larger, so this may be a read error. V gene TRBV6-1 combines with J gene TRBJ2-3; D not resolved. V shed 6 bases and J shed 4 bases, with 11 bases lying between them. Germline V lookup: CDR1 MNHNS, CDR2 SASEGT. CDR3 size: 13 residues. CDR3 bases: TGTGCCAGCAGACGGCACTTAGCAGATACGCAGTATTTT. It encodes CASRRHLADTQYF.

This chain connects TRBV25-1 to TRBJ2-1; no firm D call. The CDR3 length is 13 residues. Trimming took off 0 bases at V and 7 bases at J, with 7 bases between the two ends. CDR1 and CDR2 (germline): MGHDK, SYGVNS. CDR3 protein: CASSEYKRNEQFF. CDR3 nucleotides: TGTGCCAGCAGTGAATATAAAAGAAATGAGCAGTTCTTC.

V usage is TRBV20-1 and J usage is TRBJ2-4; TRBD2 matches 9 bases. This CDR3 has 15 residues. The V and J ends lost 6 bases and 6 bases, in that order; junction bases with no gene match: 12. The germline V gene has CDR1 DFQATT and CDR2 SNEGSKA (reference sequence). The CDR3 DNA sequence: TGCAGTGCCCCTAAAGGTGGACTAGCGTTAAACATTCAGTACTTC. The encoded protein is CSAPKGGLALNIQYF.